These 32 T cell receptor beta chains were sequenced from one sample in a study of T cell changes during pregnancy in multiple sclerosis. Profiled with immunoSEQ multiplex PCR; TCRdb holds only in-frame clones, not every one. The sample records about 40,000 clones, approximately 94% being singletons. The source material was CD4+ T cells from peripheral blood mononuclear cells, sampled after pregnancy. These receptors came from a female donor with multiple sclerosis, enrolled in a pregnancy study.

The CDR3 DNA reads TGTGCCTGGAGTGTACCTGGCAGTGGGCCCTACGAGCAGTACTTC. Amino acid sequence: CAWSVPGSGPYEQYF. The chain has TRBV30 and TRBJ2-7; D is ambiguous. Trimming took 0 bases from V and 2 from J, leaving 14 bases between them. This CDR3 comprises 15 residues. Germline CDR1 and CDR2: GTSNPN and SVGIG (reference sequence).

The chain employs TRBV27 and TRBJ2-5, with TRBD1 matching over 7 bases. There are 15 residues in the CDR3. The germline gives CDR1 MNHEY, CDR2 SMNVEV (reference sequence). After removal of 3 bases from V and 2 bases from J, the junction contained 6 bases not matched to a gene. The CDR3 region has the DNA TGTGCCAGCAGTTTGTTAACAGGGGAACAAGAGACCCAGTACTTC. Its protein is CASSLLTGEQETQYF.

Here the CDR3 DNA reads TGTGCCAGCATCCCGCCACAGGGGACCGGGGATGAGTACTTC. Translating it yields CASIPPQGTGDEYF. The rearrangement uses TRBV6-1 and TRBJ2-7; 7 bases are a match to TRBD1. Germline loops: CDR1 MNHNS, CDR2 SASEGT. The CDR3 has 14 amino acids. The ends lost 7 bases at V and 11 bases at J; junction bases unmatched: 17.

The chain couples TRBV7-3 to TRBJ2-3, with D perhaps TRBD1 (6 bases). The CDR3 totals 14 residues. V lost 5 bases and J 4 bases, leaving 13 bases between the germline ends. CDR1 and CDR2 (germline): SGHTA, FQGTGA. CDR3 DNA sequence: TGTGCCAGCAGCCCCCTAGGGGGACCAGATACGCAGTATTTT. Encoded protein: CASSPLGGPDTQYF.

The chain has TRBV6-1 and TRBJ1-5, with D possibly TRBD1 on 6 matching bases. The V gene's germline CDR1 is MNHNS and CDR2 SASEGT. Trimming pared 10 bases from V and 3 bases from J, leaving 16 bases between. The CDR3 has 14 amino acids. CDR3 region: CATQQGTINQPQHF. CDR3 bases: TGTGCCACCCAGCAGGGGACTATCAATCAGCCCCAGCATTTT.

The chain couples TRBV28 to TRBJ1-1; tentatively, D is TRBD1 (6 bases). The CDR3 extends over 15 amino acids. V dropped 2 bases and J dropped 7 bases, with 17 bases sitting between them. CDR1 MDHEN and CDR2 SYDVKM come from the germline V gene. This chain's CDR3 is CASSLRDRPLDEAFF. The CDR3 nucleotides are TGTGCCAGCAGTTTACGTGACAGGCCCCTAGATGAAGCTTTCTTT. The variable domain in full, with the rest retrieved from reference TRBV28 and TRBJ1-1, is DVKVTQSSRYLVKRTGEKVFLECVQDMDHENMFWYRQDPGLGLRLIYFSYDVKMKEKGDIPEGYSVSREKKERFSLILESASTNQTSMYLCASSLRDRPLDEAFFGQGTRLTVV.

This rearrangement joins TRBV11-2 to TRBJ2-7; TRBD2 matches 11 bases. The V segment lost 4 bases and the J segment 9 bases; nucleotides outside the gene matches: 8. Germline V lookup: CDR1 SGHAT, CDR2 FQNNGV. The CDR3 is 14 amino acids. Here the CDR3 reads CASSSRLAGNLQYF. The CDR3 bases are TGTGCCAGCAGCTCGAGACTAGCGGGGAACTTGCAGTACTTC.

This chain connects TRBV7-2 to TRBJ2-7, with 10 bases that match TRBD1. The V segment lost 5 bases and the J segment 9 bases; nucleotides outside the gene matches: 7. This CDR3 region has 13 residues. In germline, CDR1 is SGHTA, CDR2 FQGNSA. Here the CDR3 DNA reads TGTGCCAGCAGCCCGGGACAGGGGCGGGCGCAGTACTTC. Its translation is CASSPGQGRAQYF.

The chain couples TRBV7-2 to TRBJ2-1; a weak D match, TRBD2 (5 bases). Trimming removed 4 bases from V and 1 base from J, with 5 bases in between. The germline gives CDR1 SGHTA, CDR2 FQGNSA. The CDR3 totals 13 residues. The CDR3 sequence is CASSWTSYNEQFF. The CDR3 bases are TGTGCCAGCAGCTGGACTTCCTACAATGAGCAGTTCTTC.

The chain has TRBV6-6 and TRBJ2-3; weak D call: TRBD2 (6 bases). Trimming shortened V by 6 bases and J by 3 bases, and 10 bases separated the two germline ends. CDR3 length: 13 amino acids. The germline V gene encodes CDR1 MNHNY and CDR2 SVGAGI (reference sequence). The CDR3 DNA reads as TGTGCCAGCAGCCGGGACTCTACAGATACGCAGTATTTT. Protein sequence: CASSRDSTDTQYF.

This clone was detected a few times. V usage is TRBV19 and J usage is TRBJ2-5; 7 bases line up with TRBD1. This CDR3 is 13 amino acids long. V dropped 6 bases and J dropped 3; count of bases not matched to a gene: 4. Germline-derived CDR1 and CDR2 are LNHDA and SQIVND (reference sequence). The CDR3 protein is CASRGQAKETQYF. Written as DNA, the CDR3 is TGTGCCAGTAGAGGACAGGCAAAAGAGACCCAGTACTTC.

This chain connects TRBV6-6 to TRBJ2-7; 11 bases align to TRBD1. This CDR3 spans 16 amino acids. V was pared by 0 bases and J by 4 bases, with 5 bases of the junction left unmatched. Germline lookup yields CDR1 MNHNY and CDR2 SVGAGI (reference sequence). The CDR3 spells CASSYSAGTGGYEQYF. CDR3 DNA: TGTGCCAGCAGTTACTCGGCCGGGACAGGGGGGTACGAGCAGTACTTC.

Comments on this clone: At one end, the junction sequence differs from germline, possibly due to a read error. The CDR3 region has the DNA TGTGCCAGCAGTTATCAGACTAGATCGGACTTC. Translation: CASSYQTRSDF. This sequence joins TRBV6-9 and TRBJ2-7; tentatively, D is TRBD2 (6 bases). Germline V gene data show CDR1 as MNHGY and CDR2 as SVAAGI. This CDR3 is 11 amino acids long.

The chain employs TRBV7-9 and TRBJ1-4, with D uncertain. Germline assignment: CDR1 SEHNR and CDR2 FQNEAQ (reference sequence). V was cut by 2 bases and J by 8 bases, with 9 bases left in between. CDR3 length: 13 residues. CDR3 loop: CASSLSGREKLFF. The CDR3 region has the DNA TGTGCCAGCAGCTTATCGGGGAGGGAAAAACTGTTTTTT.

The rearrangement joins TRBV5-1 to TRBJ2-3, with 12 positions matching TRBD2. The germline V gene encodes CDR1 SGHRS and CDR2 YFSETQ. V lost 2 bases to trimming and J lost 6 bases; unmatched junction nucleotides: 1. The CDR3 totals 14 residues. CDR3 nucleotide sequence: TGCGCCAGCAGCTTCGGACTAGCGGGGGATACGCAGTATTTT. Protein sequence: CASSFGLAGDTQYF.

The chain links TRBV15 to TRBJ1-1, with D possibly being TRBD1 (5 bases). V gave up 2 bases and J gave up 3 bases, with 10 bases separating them. Germline V gene sequence: CDR1 LNHNV, CDR2 YYDKDF (reference sequence). This CDR3 contains 14 residues. The CDR3 loop is CATSRPLRDTEAFF. As DNA, the CDR3 is TGTGCCACCAGCAGACCCCTCAGGGACACTGAAGCTTTCTTT. Filled out from reference TRBV15 and TRBJ1-1, the complete variable domain reads DAMVIQNPRYQVTQFGKPVTLSCSQTLNHNVMYWYQQKSSQAPKLLFHYYDKDFNNEADTPDNFQSRRPNTSFCFLDIRSPGLGDTAMYLCATSRPLRDTEAFFGQGTRLTVV.

This clone was found once. J is TRBJ1-1 and V is TRBV11-2, with 8 bases identical to TRBD1. There are 13 residues in the CDR3. Per the germline V gene, CDR1 is SGHAT and CDR2 is FQNNGV. Trimming removed 5 bases from V and 7 bases from J; junction bases left unmatched: 6. CDR3 in DNA: TGTGCCAGCAGCCCAGACAGGGGCATTGAAGCTTTCTTT. Residues: CASSPDRGIEAFF.

This sequence joins TRBV11-2 and TRBJ2-7; TRBD2 is a possible D gene (5 bases). Looked up from germline, CDR1 is SGHAT and CDR2 is FQNNGV. The CDR3 has 15 amino acids. V shed 1 base and J shed 0 bases, with 10 bases lying between them. The CDR3 spells CASSLGADYSYEQYF. The DNA of the CDR3 is TGTGCCAGCAGCTTAGGAGCGGATTACTCCTACGAGCAGTACTTC.

The chain joins TRBV4-2 to TRBJ2-7, with D possibly TRBD1 on 5 matching bases. Trimming pared 7 bases from V and 0 bases from J, leaving 13 bases between. CDR3 size: 14 residues. Germline V gene data show CDR1 as LGHNA and CDR2 as YNFKEQ. The CDR3 coding sequence is TGTGCCAGCACCCTGACAGTCAGCTCCTACGAGCAGTACTTC. Translated, it gives CASTLTVSSYEQYF.

The chain recombines TRBV29-1 with TRBJ2-2, with 8 bases matching TRBD1. In germline, CDR1 is SQVTM, CDR2 ANQGSEA. This CDR3 spans 15 amino acids. Trimming removed 5 bases from V and 0 bases from J; junction bases left unmatched: 5. The CDR3 region is CSVSGTGANTGELFF. In nucleotides, the CDR3 is TGCAGCGTTTCCGGGACAGGTGCGAACACCGGGGAGCTGTTTTTT.

V is TRBV18 and J is TRBJ2-7, with D perhaps matching TRBD1 (5 bases). V gave up 6 bases and J gave up 2 bases, with 14 bases separating them. The CDR3 totals 14 residues. Germline lookup yields CDR1 KGHSH and CDR2 LQKENI. The CDR3 loop is CASSPVRGPYEQYF. For the CDR3, the DNA is TGTGCCAGCTCCCCGGTAAGGGGCCCCTACGAGCAGTACTTC. The full variable domain, completed using reference TRBV18 and TRBJ2-7, is NAGVMQNPRHLVRRRGQEARLRCSPMKGHSHVYWYRQLPEEGLKFMVYLQKENIIDESGMPKERFSAEFPKEGPSILRIQQVVRGDSAAYFCASSPVRGPYEQYFGPGTRLTVT.

V usage is TRBV13 and J usage is TRBJ1-3, with D hard to call. Trimming pared 5 bases from V and 5 bases from J, leaving 19 bases between. This CDR3 region has 16 residues. CDR1 is PRHDT, CDR2 FYEKMQ, per germline (reference sequence). The CDR3 protein is CASSLWEVSGRNTIYF. For the CDR3, the DNA is TGTGCCAGCAGCCTGTGGGAGGTCAGCGGACGAAACACCATATATTTT.

The chain joins TRBV2 to TRBJ2-1; 7 positions agree with TRBD2. The CDR3 length is 13 residues. In germline, CDR1 is SNHLY, CDR2 FYNNEI. V shed 6 bases, J shed 8 bases, and the junction held 7 bases outside the gene matches. The CDR3 DNA sequence: TGTGCCAGCAGCCGGGACTACTTATATGAGCAGTTCTTC. This gives the protein CASSRDYLYEQFF.

The chain couples TRBV4-1 to TRBJ2-5, with a tentative D call TRBD2 (6 bases). Germline CDR1 and CDR2: MGHRA and YSYEKL. This CDR3 region has 16 residues. Trimming removed 2 bases from V and 5 bases from J, with 18 bases in between. CDR3 DNA sequence: TGCGCCAGCAGCCAACCAACTAGAAGCGGGCGTGAGACCCAGTACTTC. It is translated as CASSQPTRSGRETQYF.

The sample holds a few counts of this clone. The chain uses TRBV5-1 and TRBJ1-2; no reliable D call. CDR1 and CDR2 (germline): SGHRS, YFSETQ. Deletions cut 4 bases from V and 0 bases from J, with 10 bases between. There are 14 residues in the CDR3. The CDR3, as DNA: TGCGCCAGCAGCGTCGACGGGGCTAACTATGGCTACACCTTC. As protein: CASSVDGANYGYTF.

The chain is built from TRBV5-1 and TRBJ2-3, with TRBD2 matching 8 bases. The CDR3 runs to 14 residues. V dropped 5 bases and J dropped 3; count of bases not matched to a gene: 5. Germline V gives CDR1 SGHRS, CDR2 YFSETQ. For the CDR3, the DNA is TGCGCCAGCAGTCGGGCGGGGGGAACAGATACGCAGTATTTT. This encodes CASSRAGGTDTQYF.

This chain connects TRBV7-2 to TRBJ1-1; D gene uncertain. The V end lost 0 bases, the J end lost 8 bases, and 10 bases lay between the germline ends. The CDR3 sequence is 13 residues long. In germline, CDR1 is SGHTA, CDR2 FQGNSA. This chain's CDR3 is CASSLAGTGEAFF. The CDR3 coding sequence is TGTGCCAGCAGCTTAGCGGGAACGGGGGAAGCTTTCTTT.

V usage is TRBV29-1 and J usage is TRBJ1-1; 8 nucleotides align to TRBD1. Germline CDR1 reads SQVTM; CDR2 reads ANQGSEA. V lost 7 bases to trimming and J lost 4 bases; unmatched junction nucleotides: 11. The CDR3 loop spans 14 amino acids. The CDR3: CSASRDRRPTEAFF. The DNA for the CDR3 is TGCAGCGCTAGCCGGGACAGGCGCCCCACTGAAGCTTTCTTT.

The chain has TRBV19 and TRBJ2-7; D is unclear. CDR3 length equals 12 residues. V was shortened by 3 bases and J by 1 base, with 4 bases between the two germline ends. Germline values: CDR1 LNHDA, CDR2 SQIVND (reference sequence). This CDR3 is CASSIGSYEQYF. For the CDR3, the DNA is TGTGCCAGTAGTATCGGTTCCTACGAGCAGTACTTC.

This sequence joins TRBV5-5 and TRBJ1-6, with D perhaps matching TRBD1 (5 bases). V shed 0 bases and J shed 8 bases, with 12 bases lying between them. Germline-derived CDR1 and CDR2 are SGHKS and YYEKEE (reference sequence). CDR3 length: 15 residues. CDR3 nucleotide sequence: TGTGCCAGCAGCTTGGCCGATCCCAGGGATTCACCCCTCCACTTT. Amino acid sequence: CASSLADPRDSPLHF.

The chain employs TRBV2 and TRBJ1-2; the D gene is possibly TRBD1 (5 bases). The germline CDR1 and CDR2 sequences are SNHLY and FYNNEI. Trimming pared 5 bases from V and 7 bases from J, leaving 20 bases between. CDR3 length: 15 residues. The CDR3 nucleotides read TGTGCCAGCAGTTTAGGCGGCAGGGTCGGTGTTGGCTACACCTTC. It encodes CASSLGGRVGVGYTF.

The gene calls are TRBV19 and TRBJ1-1; D perhaps matches TRBD1 (5 bases). CDR3 length: 12 amino acids. V was cut by 8 bases and J by 0 bases, with 7 bases left in between. Germline V gene sequence: CDR1 LNHDA, CDR2 SQIVND (reference sequence). CDR3 DNA: TGTGCCAGTCAGGGAATGAACACTGAAGCTTTCTTT. Translated, it gives CASQGMNTEAFF. Filled out from reference TRBV19 and TRBJ1-1, the complete variable domain reads DGGITQSPKYLFRKEGQNVTLSCEQNLNHDAMYWYRQDPGQGLRLIYYSQIVNDFQKGDIAEGYSVSREKKESFPLTVTSAQKNPTAFYLCASQGMNTEAFFGQGTRLTVV.